These T cell receptor beta chains were read from a single sample in a study of blood T cell repertoires in COVID-19. The assay was immunoSEQ multiplex PCR, and TCRdb's table has in-frame clones only and misses some. The table records about 350,000 clones, more than 70% of them present only once. The sample comprised peripheral blood. These receptors originate from a woman aged 70-85 years with COVID-19, enrolled during active disease. Each CDR3 is given with its conserved first and last residue. D genes are given only for firm matches. Not every row has a clone size; where given, it reads once, few, many or a size class.

>-|TRBV5-6|TRBJ1-1|-
TGTGCCAGCAGCGTCCAGGGGTTTGAAGCTTTCTTT
CASSVQGFEAFF
>-|TRBV11-2|TRBJ2-7|-
TGTGCCAGCAGCTTAGATCGAGGGCGATATCTACCCTACGAGCAGTACTTC
CASSLDRGRYLPYEQYF
>TRBD1|TRBV18|TRBJ1-3|-
TGTGCCAGCTCACCATTCCGGACGACAGGGGATCTAAACTCTGGAAACACCATATATTTT
CASSPFRTTGDLNSGNTIYF
>-|TRBV19|TRBJ1-1|once
TGTGCCAGTAGTTCGAACAGGGTGGCTTTCTTT
CASSSNRVAFF
>TRBD1|TRBV19|TRBJ1-2|once
TGTGCCGGGGGGACAGGGGGCGATGGCTACACCTTC
CAGGTGGDGYTF
>-|TRBV27|TRBJ1-1|few
TGTGCCAGCAGCTTGAGCGGGGACACTGAAGCTTTCTTT
CASSLSGDTEAFF
>-|TRBV4-1|TRBJ1-4|-
TGCGCCAGCAGCCGTGGGAGGACCTCCGACAGCCCTAATGAAAAACTGTTTTTT
CASSRGRTSDSPNEKLFF
>TRBD1|TRBV4-1|TRBJ1-2|-
TGCGCCAGCAGCTTCACAGGGGATTATGGCTACACCTTC
CASSFTGDYGYTF
>TRBD1|TRBV27|TRBJ2-2|-
TGTGCCAGCAGTTTCGGGACAGCGAACACCGGGGAGCTGTTTTTT
CASSFGTANTGELFF
>-|TRBV27|TRBJ1-1|-
TGTGCCAGCAGTTTATTTGCCCGATCATGGGGGGACACTGAAGCTTTCTTT
CASSLFARSWGDTEAFF
>TRBD1|TRBV15|TRBJ2-7|few
TGTGCCACCAGCAGAGAAGGCCCGGGACAGGTTTACGAGCAGTACTTC
CATSREGPGQVYEQYF
>TRBD2|TRBV5-1|TRBJ2-6|-
TGCGCCAGCAGCCCGACTAGCGGGGGCTACACTGGGGCCAACGTCCTGACTTTC
CASSPTSGGYTGANVLTF
>TRBD1|TRBV7-2|TRBJ2-5|-
TGTGCCAGCAGCTTAGACGGGACAGTCAAGAAGACCCAGTACTTC
CASSLDGTVKKTQYF
>TRBD1|TRBV10-3|TRBJ1-2|once
TGTGCCATCACCCCGGGACAGGACGATGGCTACACCTTC
CAITPGQDDGYTF
>-|TRBV7-9|TRBJ1-1|-
TGTGCCAGCAGCGTAGCAGCGGGAACTGAAGCTTTCTTT
CASSVAAGTEAFF
>TRBD1|TRBV18|TRBJ2-5|-
TGTGCCAGCTCACTAACAGGGGGGCCAGAGACCCAGTACTTC
CASSLTGGPETQYF
>-|TRBV10-3|TRBJ2-5|-
TGTGCCATCACCAGGGACTTACAAGAGACCCAGTACTTC
CAITRDLQETQYF
>-|TRBV19|TRBJ2-4|-
TGTGCCAGTACCCACGGACCAGGGTCCATTCAGTACTTC
CASTHGPGSIQYF
>-|TRBV11-2|TRBJ2-7|-
TGTGCCAGCACCCTAGTGGGGGGGACAGGACCCTACGAGCAGTACTTC
CASTLVGGTGPYEQYF
>TRBD2|TRBV29-1|TRBJ2-1|-
TGCAGCGTTCTGGGGCCCCAGCGGGGGGCTTATGAGCAGTTCTTC
CSVLGPQRGAYEQFF
>-|TRBV29-1|TRBJ1-4|-
TGCAGCGTTGAAGAGGCCCCGGGAGAAAAACTGTTTTTT
CSVEEAPGEKLFF
>-|TRBV6-6|TRBJ1-3|-
TGTGCCAGCAGGTACCCAGGGTCTGGAAACACCATATATTTT
CASRYPGSGNTIYF
>TRBD1|TRBV29-1|TRBJ2-2|few
TGCAGCGTCACAGGGGGCCAGACCGGGGAGCTGTTTTTT
CSVTGGQTGELFF
>-|TRBV4-3|TRBJ2-1|-
TGCGCCAGCAGCCAAGATTTGGGGGGGGGCGATGAGCAGTTCTTC
CASSQDLGGGDEQFF
>-|TRBV5-6|TRBJ1-6|-
TGTGCCAGCAGCCCGATAGGGGATTCACCCCTCCACTTT
CASSPIGDSPLHF
>-|TRBV29-1|TRBJ1-1|many
TGCAGCGTTGAAAGGGGATTGGAGAACACTGAAGCTTTCTTT
CSVERGLENTEAFF
>TRBD2|TRBV2|TRBJ2-5|-
TGTGCCAGCAGCAGACTAGCGGGGGGGTCCCAAGAGACCCAGTACTTC
CASSRLAGGSQETQYF
>TRBD1|TRBV6-5|TRBJ1-2|-
TGTGCCAGCAGCGAGGACAGGGCTAAGTATGGCTACACCTTC
CASSEDRAKYGYTF
>-|TRBV19|TRBJ2-7|-
TGTGCCAGTAGTATAGATGGGGCACCCTCCTACGAGCAGTACTTC
CASSIDGAPSYEQYF
>-|TRBV9|TRBJ1-6|-
TGTGCCAGCAGCGTAGGCAGAACAAACCGTTCACCCCTCCACTTT
CASSVGRTNRSPLHF
>TRBD1|TRBV18|TRBJ1-1|-
TGTGCCAGCTCTCCCGACAGGGTCAACACTGAAGCTTTCTTT
CASSPDRVNTEAFF